The present TCR beta chain was sequenced within a study of CD4+ T cells in melanoma. CDR1 is KGHDR and CDR2 is SFDVKD in the germline V gene. This CDR3 is built from 16 residues. Germline trimming cut 3 bases from V and 5 bases from J; bases unmatched to any gene: 6. Generated by immunoSEQ multiplex PCR, the TCRdb table keeps only in-frame clones and is missing some. The sample has around 5,700 clones; about 73% are singletons. Concerning this clone itself: What it recognizes is unknown.

Notes on the study in general: CD8+ T cell, macrophage and B cell function reportedly correlated with neoantigen-specific CD4+ T cells. Reportedly, melanoma neoantigen-specific CD4+ T cells showed varied differentiation states.

This chain uses TRBV24-1 with TRBJ2-3, with 11 nucleotides matching TRBD2. The TCR sequence derives from a human donor with melanoma. Sequencing was done on a sample of cells from a culture (not recorded whether cultured in vitro). CDR3 DNA sequence: TGTGCCACCAGTGATGATAGCGGGGGGGCCGGAGATACGCAGTATTTT. Translation gives CATSDDSGGAGDTQYF.